The 17 T cell receptor beta chains in this list originate from one sample, sequenced in a study of lymphopenia after photon versus proton radiotherapy. Profiling relied on immunoSEQ multiplex PCR, and the TCRdb table lists in-frame clones only, not all of them. The sample gives approximately 24,000 clones, about four fifths of which show up once; roughly a quarter is in the top ten. The sample in question was peripheral blood, obtained from a patient treated with photon-based radiotherapy. The receptors shown here come from a man aged 40-49 years with gastric cancer.

The CDR3 DNA reads as TGTGCCAGCACTTCCCTGGGGGTGGGGACCGGGGAGCTGTTTTTT. Translation gives CASTSLGVGTGELFF. The chain couples TRBV7-6 to TRBJ2-2; perhaps D is TRBD1 or TRBD2 (5 bases each). The CDR3 has 15 residues. CDR1 and CDR2 from the germline V gene are SGHVS and FNYEAQ. V lost 7 bases and J 5 bases, leaving 17 bases between the germline ends. Looking up the rest from reference TRBV7-6 and TRBJ2-2 gives the full variable domain: GAGVSQSPRYKVTKRGQDVALRCDPISGHVSLYWYRQALGQGPEFLTYFNYEAQQDKSGLPNDRFSAERPEGSISTLTIQRTEQRDSAMYRCASTSLGVGTGELFFGEGSRLTVL.

J is TRBJ1-4 and V is TRBV29-1; D is ambiguous. With 7 bases removed from V and 3 bases from J, the gap between germline ends came to 12 bases. The length of the CDR3 is 13 residues. Germline V gene sequence: CDR1 SQVTM, CDR2 ANQGSEA. CDR3 sequence (DNA): TGCAGCGGGAAGCTAGGAGCTAATGAAAAACTGTTTTTT. Its translation is CSGKLGANEKLFF.

The J gene is TRBJ2-1, the V gene TRBV7-9; D remains ambiguous. The CDR3 contains 15 residues. The germline V and J ends were trimmed by 2 bases and 2 bases, with 10 bases remaining between them. From germline, CDR1 is SEHNR and CDR2 FQNEAQ (reference sequence). The CDR3 bases are TGTGCCAGCAGCTTATGGCTTTCCCCCTACAATGAGCAGTTCTTC. Encoded protein: CASSLWLSPYNEQFF.

The rearrangement uses TRBV14 and TRBJ2-7; 7 nucleotides line up with TRBD1. Trimming removed 5 bases from V and 2 bases from J; junction bases left unmatched: 0. The V gene's germline CDR1 is SGHDN and CDR2 FVKESK. The CDR3 has 12 residues. The CDR3 nucleotides are TGTGCCAGCAGCGGACAGGCCTACGAGCAGTACTTC. This encodes CASSGQAYEQYF.

DNA of the CDR3: TGTGCCAGCAGCTCTGGTGCAGGGGGCGGGGGAGAGACCCAGTACTTC. Translated, it gives CASSSGAGGGGETQYF. The chain recombines TRBV7-9 with TRBJ2-5; D perhaps matches TRBD1 (8 bases). Germline V CDR1 and CDR2: SEHNR, FQNEAQ (reference sequence). CDR3 length: 16 residues. Trimming took 4 bases from V and 4 from J, leaving 19 bases between them.

This chain links TRBV19 with TRBJ2-5, with TRBD2 identical over 8 bases. The V segment lost 4 bases and the J segment 4 bases; nucleotides outside the gene matches: 8. The germline CDR1 and CDR2 sequences are LNHDA and SQIVND (reference sequence). This CDR3 has 15 amino acids. CDR3: CASSTSSGWGETQYF. The CDR3 nucleotides are TGTGCCAGTAGTACTTCTAGCGGGTGGGGAGAGACCCAGTACTTC. Variable domain in full (rest from reference TRBV19 and TRBJ2-5): DGGITQSPKYLFRKEGQNVTLSCEQNLNHDAMYWYRQDPGQGLRLIYYSQIVNDFQKGDIAEGYSVSREKKESFPLTVTSAQKNPTAFYLCASSTSSGWGETQYFGPGTRLLVL.

The rearrangement uses TRBV7-6 and TRBJ1-2; no definite D call. The V end was cut by 5 bases, the J end by 8 bases, with 18 bases between. Germline assignment: CDR1 SGHVS and CDR2 FNYEAQ. The CDR3 covers 14 residues. The CDR3 here is CASSPAEGGYGYTF. The DNA for the CDR3 is TGTGCCAGCAGCCCAGCCGAGGGCGGCTACGGCTACACCTTC.

V is TRBV6-4 and J is TRBJ2-5; D remains unclear. The CDR3 covers 13 residues. Germline CDR1 is MRHNA and CDR2 is SNTAGT. The V end lost 0 bases, the J end lost 5 bases, and 7 bases lay between the germline ends. DNA of the CDR3: TGTGCCAGCAGTGACTCGATGGGGGAGACCCAGTACTTC. It translates to CASSDSMGETQYF.

The chain uses TRBV7-9 and TRBJ2-3, with 10 bases aligning to TRBD1. Germline trimming cut 5 bases from V and 4 bases from J; bases unmatched to any gene: 6. The CDR3 spans 15 residues. Germline loops: CDR1 SEHNR, CDR2 FQNEAQ (reference sequence). The CDR3 loop reads CASSPLTGGADTQYF. As DNA, the CDR3 is TGTGCCAGCAGCCCACTGACAGGGGGCGCAGATACGCAGTATTTT.

CDR3 sequence reads: CASSGHSTDIHEKLFF. As DNA, the CDR3 is TGTGCCAGCAGCGGGCATTCGACGGATATTCATGAAAAACTGTTTTTT. The chain couples TRBV9 to TRBJ1-4; D unclear. Trimming stripped 3 bases from V and 6 bases from J, with 18 bases between. The CDR3 covers 16 residues. CDR1 is SGDLS, CDR2 YYNGEE, per germline.

The chain combines TRBV4-1 with TRBJ1-3, with D maybe TRBD1 (5 bases). V lost 0 bases, J lost 0 bases, and 15 bases lay in between. The CDR3 is made up of 18 amino acids. Germline CDR1 MGHRA, CDR2 YSYEKL. The CDR3 nucleotides are TGCGCCAGCAGCCAAGATCGGGCCGACAGCCTCTCTGGAAACACCATATATTTT. It specifies CASSQDRADSLSGNTIYF.

The CDR3: CASSVAPTQETQYF. The CDR3 DNA reads as TGTGCCAGCAGCGTAGCCCCGACCCAAGAGACCCAGTACTTC. The gene calls are TRBV9 and TRBJ2-5; D ambiguous. The V and J ends lost 0 bases and 1 base respectively, with 7 bases between them. The CDR3 loop spans 14 amino acids. Per germline, CDR1 SGDLS and CDR2 YYNGEE.

The V gene is TRBV2, the J gene TRBJ2-7; D gene ambiguous. Trimming left V 7 bases short and J 4 bases short, with 8 bases between. The CDR3 consists of 11 residues. In germline, CDR1 is SNHLY, CDR2 FYNNEI. The CDR3 DNA follows: TGTGCCAGCACTAGATTTTACGAGCAGTACTTC. Encoded protein: CASTRFYEQYF.

In its sample, this clone was seen once. The chain employs TRBV30 and TRBJ2-7; no clear D. V was cut by 0 bases and J by 2 bases, with 8 bases left in between. Germline assignment: CDR1 GTSNPN and CDR2 SVGIG (reference sequence). The CDR3 totals 13 residues. DNA of the CDR3: TGTGCCTGGAGTGTGGGTGGTGCCTACGAGCAGTACTTC. Translation gives CAWSVGGAYEQYF.

The chain has TRBV9 and TRBJ2-2; D is unresolved. Germline CDR1 and CDR2: SGDLS and YYNGEE. V dropped 0 bases and J dropped 3 bases, with 3 bases sitting between them. There are 13 residues in the CDR3. CDR3 protein: CASSVADTGELFF. The CDR3 region has the DNA TGTGCCAGCAGCGTAGCTGACACCGGGGAGCTGTTTTTT.

Details on this clone: Relative to the germline gene, one junction end is altered; a read error may explain this. The chain recombines TRBV27 with TRBJ1-1; no reliable D call. CDR1 is MNHEY and CDR2 is SMNVEV in the germline V gene (reference sequence). The CDR3 spans 12 residues. The CDR3 DNA reads TGCCCCGACGGCCCCCCAGACACTGAAGCTTTCTTT. It encodes CPDGPPDTEAFF.

The chain combines TRBV18 with TRBJ2-1, with D possibly matching TRBD2 (5 bases). The V and J ends lost 2 bases and 8 bases respectively, with 13 bases between them. The CDR3 runs to 14 residues. In germline, CDR1 is KGHSH, CDR2 LQKENI. As DNA, the CDR3 is TGTGCCAGCTCACCATCGGGGTACGAGGATGAGCAGTTCTTC. Translating it yields CASSPSGYEDEQFF. The whole variable domain, filled in from reference TRBV18 and TRBJ2-1, reads NAGVMQNPRHLVRRRGQEARLRCSPMKGHSHVYWYRQLPEEGLKFMVYLQKENIIDESGMPKERFSAEFPKEGPSILRIQQVVRGDSAAYFCASSPSGYEDEQFFGPGTRLTVL.